The T cell receptor beta chain described here comes from a study of beta chain features in type 1 diabetes. Study results and limitations: In all four CD4+ subsets, TCRB CDR3 length was significantly, moderately reduced in type 1 diabetes.

Averaging approximately 0.11 L, one heparinised blood draw was given by each donor. CD4+ naive, central memory, regulatory and stem cell-like memory cells were sorted via CD45RO/CCR7/CD25/CD127/CD95/CD27. For this clone: Its specificity is unknown.

The CDR3 totals 17 residues. CDR1 and CDR2 (germline): SGHNT, YYREEE (reference sequence). TCRB transcripts that were expressed got sequenced, as all of the isolated RNA had been reverse transcribed. Here immunoSEQ multiplex PCR was the method, and the copy in TCRdb shows in-frame clones only, minus some. The sample yields 250,000 to 350,000 clones, about 15% seen once. This chain uses TRBV5-4 with TRBJ2-5, with 10 bases matching TRBD2. The last part of the DNA fits TRBJ2-7 better; the J call may be wrong. The receptor was derived from a man between 18 and 29 years old with type 1 diabetes. The source material was naive CD4+ T cells from blood. CDR3 coding DNA: TGTGCCAGCAGCTTGGCGGCTAGCGGGGGCGTAGCCTACGAGCAGTACTTC. Residues: CASSLAASGGVAYEQYF.